There are a few counts of the clone carrying this T cell receptor (beta chain). Its specificity is unknown. Trimming removed 2 bases from V and 4 bases from J, with 12 bases in between. The germline V gene has CDR1 SGHTA and CDR2 FQGNSA. The CDR3 sequence is 15 residues long. This sample stems from a study of T cells after yellow fever vaccination. Study summary: Each low-cell-number fraction was prepared by means of SMART-Seq v4 Ultra Low Input. Study-wide findings and caveats: The study found a weaker secondary response that peaked faster, day 5 versus 15. High-abundance clonotypes from the bulk population could contaminate FACS-sorted repertoires. Subsequent to the booster, the majority of primary-vaccination clones reappeared (around 95% CD4, 88% CD8).

TCRdb ran MiXCR on the 5' RACE reads and lists one entry per CDR3 protein. The sample lists 250,000 to 350,000 distinct CDR3 sequences, around 8.6% occurring once. The source of this sequence is a young man who received the YFV17D yellow fever vaccine. The V call is TRBV7-2, the J call TRBJ1-3, with D tentatively TRBD1 (5 bases). The source was CD4+ T cells sorted from PBMCs, collected 5 days after the yellow fever booster vaccination. The CDR3 region is CASSLYGAGGNTIYF. CDR3 in DNA: TGTGCCAGCAGCTTATACGGGGCTGGCGGAAACACCATATATTTT. The whole variable domain, remainder taken from reference TRBV7-2 and TRBJ1-3, is GAGVSQSPSNKVTEKGKDVELRCDPISGHTALYWYRQSLGQGLEFLIYFQGNSAPDKSGLPSDRFSAERTGGSVSTLTIQRTQQEDSAVYLCASSLYGAGGNTIYFGEGSWLTVV.